This passage covers 6 T cell receptor beta chains from one sample sequenced in a study of blood T cell repertoires in COVID-19. Assay used: immunoSEQ multiplex PCR; TCRdb lists only in-frame clones, some missing. The sample carries about 290,000 clones, roughly 90% recorded once. The sequencing sample was made of PBMCs or T cells enriched from blood (not recorded which). Source of these receptors: a woman aged 40 to 50 who had recovered from COVID-19.

V and J are TRBV6-4 and TRBJ1-1, with 9 bases fitting TRBD1. V shed 4 bases and J 10 bases; nucleotides not matched to a gene: 7. CDR3 size: 13 residues. Germline V gene data show CDR1 as MRHNA and CDR2 as SNTAGT. CDR3 protein: CASSAKQGAAAFF. The CDR3 nucleotides are TGTGCCAGCAGTGCGAAACAGGGGGCGGCAGCTTTCTTT.

This chain uses TRBV21-1 with TRBJ1-5; the table gives TRBD1 as D, unverified against the DNA. TRBV21-1 is a pseudogene segment. The CDR3 sequence is 15 residues long. CDR3 protein: CASSAGTGLRQPQHF. CDR3 nucleotide sequence: TGTGCCAGCAGCGCCGGGACAGGGCTGAGACAGCCCCAGCATTTT.

The chain recombines TRBV7-2 with TRBJ1-1, with D unclear. Germline values: CDR1 SGHTA, CDR2 FQGNSA. This CDR3 is built from 14 residues. V dropped 2 bases and J dropped 4 bases, with 11 bases sitting between them. The DNA of the CDR3 is TGTGCCAGCAGCTTATACGGCGAGGGCACTGAAGCTTTCTTT. Protein product: CASSLYGEGTEAFF. Looking up the rest from reference TRBV7-2 and TRBJ1-1 gives the full variable domain: GAGVSQSPSNKVTEKGKDVELRCDPISGHTALYWYRQSLGQGLEFLIYFQGNSAPDKSGLPSDRFSAERTGGSVSTLTIQRTQQEDSAVYLCASSLYGEGTEAFFGQGTRLTVV.

The chain carries TRBV9 and TRBJ2-1, with TRBD2 matching 14 bases. The CDR3 covers 21 residues. From germline, CDR1 is SGDLS and CDR2 YYNGEE. Trimming removed 3 bases from V and 2 bases from J; junction bases left unmatched: 16. The DNA of the CDR3 is TGTGCCAGCAGCGACCTCCCCGCCCCGGGACTAGCGGGAGAGACCTACAATGAGCAGTTCTTC. Its translation: CASSDLPAPGLAGETYNEQFF.

This clone was observed a few times. V usage is TRBV9 and J usage is TRBJ1-1; D remains ambiguous. Germline V gene lookup returns CDR1 SGDLS and CDR2 YYNGEE. V lost 0 bases, J lost 5 bases, and 14 bases lay in between. The CDR3 is 15 residues long. In DNA form, the CDR3 reads TGTGCCAGCAGCGTAGGACACTCGGGGAGAACTGAAGCTTTCTTT. This gives the protein CASSVGHSGRTEAFF. Full variable domain (remainder filled in from reference TRBV9 and TRBJ1-1): DSGVTQTPKHLITATGQRVTLRCSPRSGDLSVYWYQQSLDQGLQFLIQYYNGEERAKGNILERFSAQQFPDLHSELNLSSLELGDSALYFCASSVGHSGRTEAFFGQGTRLTVV.

The CDR3 DNA reads TGCGCCAGCAGCCAAGATACCCTATCTGGAAACACCATATATTTT. Translating gives CASSQDTLSGNTIYF. The chain recombines TRBV4-3 with TRBJ1-3; D unresolved. CDR1 and CDR2 from the germline V gene are LGHNA and YSLEER. Trimming stripped 0 bases from V and 1 base from J, with 7 bases between. The CDR3 consists of 15 residues.